Shown below are 3 T cell receptor beta chains from a single sample sequenced in a study of OX40 agonist ivuxolimab in advanced cancers. The table came from immunoSEQ multiplex PCR; TCRdb's copy has only in-frame clones and leaves some out. The data hold about 14,000 clones, with over 75% observed a single time. The specimen comprised CD4+ or CD8+ T cells sorted from blood, sampled in a trial of the OX40 agonist ivuxolimab. These receptors were collected from an adult with an advanced solid tumor such as melanoma, head and neck, liver or kidney cancer.

The V and J genes are TRBV18 and TRBJ2-3; D call uncertain. CDR3 size: 13 residues. With 3 bases removed from V and 4 bases from J, the gap between germline ends came to 8 bases. Germline V gene sequence: CDR1 KGHSH, CDR2 LQKENI. CDR3 in DNA: TGTGCCAGCTCACCCCCCGCTCCAGATACGCAGTATTTT. Translation gives CASSPPAPDTQYF.

The rearrangement uses TRBV6-1 and TRBJ2-5; 9 bases map to TRBD2. Germline CDR1 is MNHNS and CDR2 is SASEGT. V lost 0 bases and J lost 1; bases outside the gene matches: 0. There are 15 residues in the CDR3. The CDR3 nucleotides are TGTGCCAGCAGTGAAGCAGCGGGAGGCCAAGAGACCCAGTACTTC. This sequence encodes CASSEAAGGQETQYF.

The V call is TRBV9, the J call TRBJ1-4, with 7 positions matching TRBD1. J gave up 8 bases and V 4 bases, and 11 bases lay outside the gene matches. This CDR3 has 15 amino acids. Germline lookup yields CDR1 SGDLS and CDR2 YYNGEE. CDR3 bases: TGTGCCAGCAGCCCAAGGACAGGAAGGGGCGAAAAACTGTTTTTT. Amino acid sequence: CASSPRTGRGEKLFF.